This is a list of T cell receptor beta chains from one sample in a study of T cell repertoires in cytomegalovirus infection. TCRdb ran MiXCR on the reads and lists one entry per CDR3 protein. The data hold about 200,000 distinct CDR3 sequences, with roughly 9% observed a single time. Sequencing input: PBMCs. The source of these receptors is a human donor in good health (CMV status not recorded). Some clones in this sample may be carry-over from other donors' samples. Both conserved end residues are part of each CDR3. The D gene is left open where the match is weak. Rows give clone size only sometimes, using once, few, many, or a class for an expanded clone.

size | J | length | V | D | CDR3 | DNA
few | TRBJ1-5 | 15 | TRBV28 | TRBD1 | CASSFGTGVNQPQHF | TGTGCCAGCAGTTTTGGGACAGGGGTAAATCAGCCCCAGCATTTT
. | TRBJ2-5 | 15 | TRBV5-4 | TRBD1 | CASSPGTGARETQYF | TGTGCCAGCAGCCCCGGGACAGGGGCCCGAGAGACCCAGTACTTC
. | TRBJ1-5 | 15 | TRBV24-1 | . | CATSDPRDLDQPQHF | TGTGCCACCAGTGATCCCCGGGATCTAGACCAGCCCCAGCATTTT
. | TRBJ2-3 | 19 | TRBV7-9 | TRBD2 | CASSLPGLAGALGRDTQYF | TGTGCCAGCAGCTTACCGGGACTAGCGGGGGCCCTTGGGAGAGATACGCAGTATTTT
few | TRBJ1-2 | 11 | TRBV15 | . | CATSRGYGYTF | TGTGCCACCAGCAGAGGATATGGCTACACCTTC
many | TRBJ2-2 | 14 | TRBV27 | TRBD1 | CASSSQGAGGELFF | TGTGCCAGCAGTTCACAGGGGGCTGGCGGGGAGCTGTTTTTT
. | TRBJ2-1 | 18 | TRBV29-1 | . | CSVEVTGGAGPAYNEQFF | TGCAGCGTAGAAGTTACAGGTGGTGCGGGTCCCGCCTACAATGAGCAGTTCTTC
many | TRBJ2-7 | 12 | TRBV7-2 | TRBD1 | CASRVTGGVKYF | TGTGCCAGCAGAGTAACAGGGGGCGTTAAGTACTTC
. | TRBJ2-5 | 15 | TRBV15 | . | CATSRSLGAQETQYF | TGTGCCACCAGCAGATCGTTAGGGGCACAAGAGACCCAGTACTTC
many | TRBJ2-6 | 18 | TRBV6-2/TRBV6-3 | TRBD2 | CASRGTSGHNSGANVLTF | TGTGCCAGCAGGGGGACTAGCGGGCACAACTCTGGGGCCAACGTCCTGACTTTC
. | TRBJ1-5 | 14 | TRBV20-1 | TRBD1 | CSASSGTGNQPQHF | TGCAGTGCTTCGAGCGGGACAGGGAATCAGCCCCAGCATTTT
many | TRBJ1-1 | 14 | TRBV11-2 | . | CASSLVLPGVEAFF | TGTGCCAGCAGCTTAGTCTTACCAGGGGTTGAAGCTTTCTTT
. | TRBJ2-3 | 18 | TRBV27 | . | CASSWSNRDPSCTDTQYF | TGTGCCAGCAGTTGGTCTAACCGGGACCCAAGTTGCACAGATACGCAGTATTTT
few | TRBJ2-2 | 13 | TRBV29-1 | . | CSVGVAVTGELFF | TGCAGCGTTGGTGTAGCGGTCACCGGGGAGCTGTTTTTT
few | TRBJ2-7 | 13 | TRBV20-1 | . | CSARDRSTYEQYF | TGCAGTGCTAGAGATCGTTCCACCTACGAGCAGTACTTC
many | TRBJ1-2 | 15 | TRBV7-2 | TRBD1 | CASSPGTVGGDGYTF | TGTGCCAGCAGCCCGGGGACAGTAGGGGGGGATGGCTACACCTTC
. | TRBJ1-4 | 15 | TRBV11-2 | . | CASSLGGVYYEKLFF | TGTGCCAGCAGCTTAGGAGGAGTTTATTATGAAAAACTGTTTTTT
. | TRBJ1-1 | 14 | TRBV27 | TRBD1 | CASRPQGANTEAFF | TGTGCCAGCAGGCCACAGGGGGCGAACACTGAAGCTTTCTTT
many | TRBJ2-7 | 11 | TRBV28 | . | CASSMSGEQYF | TGTGCCAGCAGTATGTCAGGCGAGCAGTACTTC
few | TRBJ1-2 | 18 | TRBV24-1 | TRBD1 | CATSGTPGQGYFDYGYTF | TGTGCCACCAGTGGCACACCGGGACAGGGGTATTTCGACTATGGCTACACCTTC
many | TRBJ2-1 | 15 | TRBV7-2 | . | CASSLVSGAYNEQFF | TGTGCCAGCAGCTTAGTTTCGGGTGCCTACAATGAGCAGTTCTTC
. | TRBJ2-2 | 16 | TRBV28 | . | CASSLLGGRSTGELFF | TGTGCCAGCAGTTTATTAGGGGGGCGAAGCACCGGGGAGCTGTTTTTT
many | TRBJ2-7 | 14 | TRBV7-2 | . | CASSFGGSSYEQYF | TGTGCCAGCAGCTTTGGGGGGAGCTCCTACGAGCAGTACTTC
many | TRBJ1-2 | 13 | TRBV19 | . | CASSIDQVAGYTF | TGTGCCAGTAGTATAGATCAAGTGGCTGGCTACACCTTC
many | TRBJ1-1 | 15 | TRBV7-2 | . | CASRTQPAGAEKAFF | TGTGCCAGCAGGACACAACCTGCAGGGGCGGAGAAAGCTTTCTTT
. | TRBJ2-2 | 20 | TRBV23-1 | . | CASSQSSAGASPAGTGELFF | TGCGCCAGCAGTCAATCCTCGGCAGGAGCCTCTCCCGCCGGGACAGGGGAGCTGTTTTTT